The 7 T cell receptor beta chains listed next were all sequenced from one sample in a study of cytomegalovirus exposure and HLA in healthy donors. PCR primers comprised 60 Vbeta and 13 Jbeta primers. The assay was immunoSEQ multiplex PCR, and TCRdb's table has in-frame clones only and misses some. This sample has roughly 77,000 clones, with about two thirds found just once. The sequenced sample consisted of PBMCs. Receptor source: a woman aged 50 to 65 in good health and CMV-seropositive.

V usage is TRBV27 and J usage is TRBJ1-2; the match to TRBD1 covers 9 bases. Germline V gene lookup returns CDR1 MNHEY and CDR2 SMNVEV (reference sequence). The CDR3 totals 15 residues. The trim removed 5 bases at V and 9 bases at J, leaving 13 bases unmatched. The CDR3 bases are TGTGCCAGCAGTAAACAGGGGGCTAGGTATGAAAGCTACACCTTC. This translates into CASSKQGARYESYTF.

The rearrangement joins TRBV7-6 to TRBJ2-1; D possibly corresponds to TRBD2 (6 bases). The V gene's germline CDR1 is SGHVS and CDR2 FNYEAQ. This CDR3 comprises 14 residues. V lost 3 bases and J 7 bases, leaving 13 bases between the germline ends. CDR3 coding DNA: TGTGCCAGCAGCTTCCTTTCCAGCGGGAATGAGCAGTTCTTC. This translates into CASSFLSSGNEQFF. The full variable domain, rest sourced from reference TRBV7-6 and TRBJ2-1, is GAGVSQSPRYKVTKRGQDVALRCDPISGHVSLYWYRQALGQGPEFLTYFNYEAQQDKSGLPNDRFSAERPEGSISTLTIQRTEQRDSAMYRCASSFLSSGNEQFFGPGTRLTVL.

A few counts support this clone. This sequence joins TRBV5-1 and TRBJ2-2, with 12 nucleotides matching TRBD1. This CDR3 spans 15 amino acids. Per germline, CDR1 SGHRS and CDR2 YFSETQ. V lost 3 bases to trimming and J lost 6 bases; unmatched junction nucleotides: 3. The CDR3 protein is CASSWGTGGAGELFF. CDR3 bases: TGCGCCAGCAGCTGGGGGACAGGGGGCGCCGGGGAGCTGTTTTTT.

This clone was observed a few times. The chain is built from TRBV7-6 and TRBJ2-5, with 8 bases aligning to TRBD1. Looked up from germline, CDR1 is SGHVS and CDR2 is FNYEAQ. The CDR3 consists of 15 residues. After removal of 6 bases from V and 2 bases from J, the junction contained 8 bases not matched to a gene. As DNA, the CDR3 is TGTGCCAGCAGTCAGGGACAGGAGATACAAGAGACCCAGTACTTC. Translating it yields CASSQGQEIQETQYF.

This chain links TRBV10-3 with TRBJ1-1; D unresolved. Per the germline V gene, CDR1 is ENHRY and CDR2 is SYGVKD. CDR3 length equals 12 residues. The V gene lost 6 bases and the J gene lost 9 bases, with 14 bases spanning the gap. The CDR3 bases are TGTGCCATCAGCTCAGCGGCCGGGCAAGCTTTCTTT. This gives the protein CAISSAAGQAFF.

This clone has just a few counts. In DNA, the CDR3 is TGTGCCAGCAGACCGACTCCCCAAGCAGCCTACGAGCAGTACGTC. It encodes CASRPTPQAAYEQYV. The rearrangement joins TRBV5-6 to TRBJ2-7; D call uncertain. The CDR3 runs 15 residues. Germline assignment: CDR1 SGHDT and CDR2 YYEEEE. The ends were cut back, 5 bases at V and 2 bases at J, with 17 bases in the middle.

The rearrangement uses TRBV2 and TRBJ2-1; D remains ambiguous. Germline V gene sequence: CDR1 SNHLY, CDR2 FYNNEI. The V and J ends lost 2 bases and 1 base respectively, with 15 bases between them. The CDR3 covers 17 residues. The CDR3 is CASSEKSSSGSYNEQFF. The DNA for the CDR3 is TGTGCCAGCAGTGAAAAATCTTCCAGTGGTTCCTACAATGAGCAGTTCTTC.